Below are 14 T cell receptor beta chains sequenced from a single sample in a study of cytotoxic CD8 clonotypes in ibrutinib-treated CLL. Assay used: immunoSEQ multiplex PCR; TCRdb lists only in-frame clones, some missing. The table includes about 76,000 clones, around 78% detected once. The sample in question was PBMCs, obtained after 24 months of ibrutinib treatment. These receptors all come from a human donor with chronic lymphocytic leukemia.

This chain connects TRBV30 to TRBJ2-2, with 10 positions matching TRBD2. The trim removed 0 bases at V and 4 bases at J, leaving 14 bases unmatched. The CDR3 extends over 19 amino acids. The V gene's germline CDR1 is GTSNPN and CDR2 SVGIG (reference sequence). The CDR3, as DNA: TGTGCCTGGAGTGTACCCTATGTCGGGAGCGGGAGGGTCACCGGGGAGCTGTTTTTT. It is translated as CAWSVPYVGSGRVTGELFF.

The CDR3: CASSYSNRGGDYTF. The CDR3 DNA is TGTGCCAGCAGTTACTCGAACAGGGGAGGGGACTACACCTTC. V gene TRBV6-6 combines with J gene TRBJ1-2; 7 bases agree with TRBD1. The V and J ends lost 0 bases and 10 bases, in that order; junction bases with no gene match: 8. CDR3 length equals 14 residues. Germline loops: CDR1 MNHNY, CDR2 SVGAGI (reference sequence).

The chain joins TRBV9 to TRBJ2-3, with no clear D. There are 15 residues in the CDR3. The ends were cut back, 0 bases at V and 4 bases at J, with 12 bases in the middle. Germline V gene sequence: CDR1 SGDLS, CDR2 YYNGEE. The CDR3 DNA reads as TGTGCCAGCAGCGTAGTTTCCGGTGTCCCAGATACGCAGTATTTT. This codes for CASSVVSGVPDTQYF.

This chain connects TRBV19 to TRBJ1-5; TRBD1 aligns across 12 bases. This CDR3 is built from 20 residues. The junction had 11 bases not matched to a gene; V was cut back by 2 bases and J by 0 bases. Germline assignment: CDR1 LNHDA and CDR2 SQIVND (reference sequence). This CDR3 reads CASSIIVGGQGAGSNQPQHF. The CDR3 DNA follows: TGTGCCAGTAGTATAATCGTTGGGGGACAGGGGGCGGGTAGCAATCAGCCCCAGCATTTT.

The J gene is TRBJ1-1, the V gene TRBV13, with 8 positions matching TRBD1. The CDR3 has 16 amino acids. The V segment lost 5 bases and the J segment 5 bases; nucleotides outside the gene matches: 13. The V gene's germline CDR1 is PRHDT and CDR2 FYEKMQ (reference sequence). CDR3 sequence: CASSPTSPGGGTEAFF. The CDR3, as DNA: TGTGCCAGCAGCCCAACGTCCCCAGGGGGCGGGACTGAAGCTTTCTTT.

The chain links TRBV28 to TRBJ1-5; TRBD1 is a possible D gene (6 bases). Trimming pared 8 bases from V and 0 bases from J, leaving 8 bases between. The CDR3 totals 13 residues. The germline V gene has CDR1 MDHEN and CDR2 SYDVKM. The CDR3 loop is CASWTDSNQPQHF. The DNA of the CDR3 is TGTGCCAGCTGGACAGATAGCAATCAGCCCCAGCATTTT.

The chain uses TRBV29-1 and TRBJ2-7; TRBD1 aligns across 9 bases. V lost 7 bases and J lost 5; bases outside the gene matches: 12. In germline, CDR1 is SQVTM, CDR2 ANQGSEA. The CDR3 contains 14 residues. The CDR3 loop reads CSGKVGQGFHEQYF. In nucleotides, the CDR3 is TGCAGCGGGAAAGTGGGACAGGGTTTCCACGAGCAGTACTTC.

The chain couples TRBV27 to TRBJ1-5; TRBD1 matches 10 bases. The CDR3 is made up of 16 amino acids. Germline-derived CDR1 and CDR2 are MNHEY and SMNVEV (reference sequence). V dropped 6 bases and J dropped 2; count of bases not matched to a gene: 7. As DNA, the CDR3 is TGTGCCAGCAGAGTGACAGGGGGCGGTGGCAATCAGCCCCAGCATTTT. This encodes CASRVTGGGGNQPQHF.

V usage is TRBV30 and J usage is TRBJ2-1, with 12 bases matching TRBD2. The CDR3 extends over 17 amino acids. V dropped 4 bases and J dropped 14; count of bases not matched to a gene: 21. Germline V gene data show CDR1 as GTSNPN and CDR2 as SVGIG (reference sequence). The CDR3 region is CAWTSPYRGLAGPLKFF. The CDR3 coding sequence is TGTGCCTGGACCTCTCCCTACAGGGGACTAGCGGGCCCTCTCAAGTTCTTC.

V is TRBV7-3 and J is TRBJ2-2; no clear D gene. Germline lookup yields CDR1 SGHTA and CDR2 FQGTGA. Trimming stripped 0 bases from V and 6 bases from J, with 5 bases between. The CDR3 spans 13 residues. CDR3 residues: CASSLTSPGELFF. CDR3 DNA: TGTGCCAGCAGCTTAACTTCCCCCGGGGAGCTGTTTTTT.

The V gene is TRBV11-2, the J gene TRBJ2-7; 8 positions match TRBD1. The CDR3 loop spans 16 amino acids. The V segment lost 2 bases and the J segment 7 bases; nucleotides outside the gene matches: 13. From germline, CDR1 is SGHAT and CDR2 FQNNGV. Written as DNA, the CDR3 is TGTGCCAGCAGCTTATTTTTCATGACAGGGGCATGGGAGCAGTACTTC. Translating gives CASSLFFMTGAWEQYF.

The J gene is TRBJ2-5, the V gene TRBV7-2; D gene uncertain. CDR3 length: 15 residues. The V gene lost 1 base and the J gene lost 8 bases, with 17 bases spanning the gap. Germline V gene data show CDR1 as SGHTA and CDR2 as FQGNSA. CDR3 nucleotides: TGTGCCAGCAGCTTAGAAAGCCAGGTGGCTGATACCCAGTACTTC. It specifies CASSLESQVADTQYF. The full variable domain, its missing parts supplied by reference TRBV7-2 and TRBJ2-5, is GAGVSQSPSNKVTEKGKDVELRCDPISGHTALYWYRQSLGQGLEFLIYFQGNSAPDKSGLPSDRFSAERTGGSVSTLTIQRTQQEDSAVYLCASSLESQVADTQYFGPGTRLLVL.

The rearrangement uses TRBV14 and TRBJ2-7, with D perhaps TRBD1 (6 bases). From germline, CDR1 is SGHDN and CDR2 FVKESK. V was clipped by 1 base and J by 4 bases, with 14 bases between them. The CDR3 sequence is 15 residues long. CDR3 region: CASSQVPGHPYEQYF. In DNA, the CDR3 is TGTGCCAGCAGCCAAGTTCCGGGACATCCTTACGAGCAGTACTTC. The complete variable domain, with remaining parts taken from reference TRBV14 and TRBJ2-7, reads EAGVTQFPSHSVIEKGQTVTLRCDPISGHDNLYWYRRVMGKEIKFLLHFVKESKQDESGMPNNRFLAERTGGTYSTLKVQPAELEDSGVYFCASSQVPGHPYEQYFGPGTRLTVT.

The V call is TRBV7-9, the J call TRBJ2-7; 13 bases match TRBD2. The germline CDR1 and CDR2 sequences are SEHNR and FQNEAQ (reference sequence). The length of the CDR3 is 18 residues. V lost 5 bases to trimming and J lost 4 bases; unmatched junction nucleotides: 14. Written as DNA, the CDR3 is TGTGCCAGCAGCCCTGGACTAGCGGGAGAAAGATGGATGTACGAGCAGTACTTC. Amino acid sequence: CASSPGLAGERWMYEQYF.